The 26 T cell receptor beta chains reported below all come from one sample, sequenced in a study of OX40 agonist ivuxolimab in advanced cancers. Libraries were prepared by immunoSEQ multiplex PCR; TCRdb keeps only in-frame clonotypes and omits some of them. The sample records more than 60,000 clones, about three quarters being singletons. Specimen: CD4+ or CD8+ T cells sorted from blood, collected in a trial of the OX40 agonist ivuxolimab. These receptors were taken from an adult with an advanced solid tumor such as melanoma, head and neck, liver or kidney cancer.

J is TRBJ1-1 and V is TRBV7-9; D is perhaps TRBD1 (5 bases). Per germline, CDR1 SEHNR and CDR2 FQNEAQ (reference sequence). The V end lost 4 bases, the J end lost 0 bases, and 18 bases lay between the germline ends. The CDR3 is made up of 17 amino acids. In DNA form, the CDR3 reads TGTGCCAGCAGCTGGGGCGGGGGACGGCTGATGAACACTGAAGCTTTCTTT. It encodes CASSWGGGRLMNTEAFF.

CDR3 nucleotide sequence: TGTGCCAGCAGCGGGACCGTAACGAACACCGGGGAGCTGTTTTTT. This codes for CASSGTVTNTGELFF. The chain carries TRBV11-2 and TRBJ2-2; D possibly matches TRBD1 or TRBD2 (5 bases each). The CDR3 extends over 15 amino acids. The V end lost 5 bases, the J end lost 0 bases, and 10 bases lay between the germline ends. From germline, CDR1 is SGHAT and CDR2 FQNNGV.

The V call is TRBV7-9, the J call TRBJ1-1; D gene unclear. Germline values: CDR1 SEHNR, CDR2 FQNEAQ (reference sequence). Between the trimmed V and J ends, which lost 2 bases and 4 bases, there was a span of 11 bases. This CDR3 is 14 amino acids long. CDR3 bases: TGTGCCAGCAGCTTACAAGGGTCGGTCACTGAAGCTTTCTTT. Amino acids: CASSLQGSVTEAFF.

This rearrangement joins TRBV19 to TRBJ1-6; D is uncertain. V was pared by 6 bases and J by 7 bases, with 10 bases between. Germline CDR1 LNHDA, CDR2 SQIVND (reference sequence). The CDR3 is 13 amino acids. This chain's CDR3 is CASSDRVNSPLHF. The CDR3 nucleotides are TGTGCCAGTAGCGACCGAGTCAATTCACCCCTCCACTTT.

This chain connects TRBV6-5 to TRBJ2-5; maybe TRBD2 (6 bases). The J call may be incorrect, as the DNA end agrees better with TRBJ2-7. The germline V gene has CDR1 MNHEY and CDR2 SVGAGI. This CDR3 region has 13 residues. CDR3 nucleotides: TGTGCCAGCAGTATCTCGCGGGGTGGCGAGCAGTACTTC. Protein sequence: CASSISRGGEQYF.

V usage is TRBV7-8 and J usage is TRBJ2-2, with 8 bases aligning to TRBD1. The germline gives CDR1 SGHVS, CDR2 FQNEAQ. V dropped 8 bases and J dropped 0; count of bases not matched to a gene: 5. The CDR3 spans 15 residues. The CDR3: CASDEQGANTGELFF. For the CDR3, the DNA is TGTGCCAGCGACGAACAGGGGGCGAACACCGGGGAGCTGTTTTTT. Variable domain in full (rest from reference TRBV7-8 and TRBJ2-2): GAGVSQSPRYKVAKRGQDVALRCDPISGHVSLFWYQQALGQGPEFLTYFQNEAQLDKSGLPSDRFFAERPEGSVSTLKIQRTQQEDSAVYLCASDEQGANTGELFFGEGSRLTVL.

The gene calls are TRBV6-5 and TRBJ1-3, with a possible D match to TRBD1 (6 bases). CDR3 size: 15 residues. Germline values: CDR1 MNHEY, CDR2 SVGAGI. V shed 6 bases and J shed 4 bases, with 16 bases lying between them. CDR3 bases: TGTGCCAGCAGAGACGAATGGGGGGGCGGAAACACCATATATTTT. Translating gives CASRDEWGGGNTIYF.

This clone came up a few times. The V call is TRBV4-2, the J call TRBJ1-4; D gene unclear. CDR1 is LGHNA, CDR2 YNFKEQ, per germline. The CDR3 covers 16 residues. V lost 0 bases to trimming and J lost 5 bases, with 13 bases between them. This CDR3 reads CASSQEIGRANEKLFF. Written as DNA, the CDR3 is TGTGCCAGCAGCCAAGAGATAGGGAGGGCAAATGAAAAACTGTTTTTT.

The V and J genes are TRBV6-1 and TRBJ2-1, with D hard to call. The CDR3 runs 11 residues. Germline V gene data show CDR1 as MNHNS and CDR2 as SASEGT. V shed 8 bases and J shed 1 base, with 3 bases lying between them. CDR3 protein: CASGSYNEQFF. The CDR3 bases are TGTGCCAGCGGATCCTACAATGAGCAGTTCTTC.

The V and J genes are TRBV7-6 and TRBJ2-1; possible D gene TRBD2, 7 bases. The CDR3 runs to 14 residues. Germline V gene sequence: CDR1 SGHVS, CDR2 FNYEAQ. With 0 bases removed from V and 9 bases from J, the gap between germline ends came to 12 bases. CDR3 region: CASSLAQGGSEQFF. CDR3 coding DNA: TGTGCCAGCAGCTTAGCACAGGGAGGGAGTGAGCAGTTCTTC.

V gene TRBV2 combines with J gene TRBJ1-2, with no clear D. The germline gives CDR1 SNHLY, CDR2 FYNNEI. Trimming took 5 bases from V and 8 from J, leaving 18 bases between them. CDR3 size: 14 residues. The CDR3 coding sequence is TGTGCCAGCAGTTTACAATTCACGGCGTTGGGCTACACCTTC. Protein product: CASSLQFTALGYTF.

As regards this clone: The junction departs from the called germline gene at one end, perhaps through a read error. Within the sample, other DNA sequences also encode this same CDR3. The chain is built from TRBV7-9 and TRBJ1-3; D ambiguous. CDR1 and CDR2 (germline): SEHNR, FQNEAQ (reference sequence). The CDR3 runs to 14 residues. The CDR3: CASRSDLSGNTIYF. The CDR3 nucleotides are TGTGCCAGCAGGAGCGACCTATCGGGAAATACCATATATTTT.

This clone was counted a single time. V gene TRBV7-9 combines with J gene TRBJ2-3; no firm D call. Germline values: CDR1 SEHNR, CDR2 FQNEAQ (reference sequence). The length of the CDR3 is 14 residues. Trimming shortened V by 1 base and J by 2 bases, and 7 bases separated the two germline ends. In DNA form, the CDR3 reads TGTGCCAGCAGCTTAGAGGGTTACACAGATACGCAGTATTTT. Encoded protein: CASSLEGYTDTQYF. Full variable domain (remainder filled in from reference TRBV7-9 and TRBJ2-3): DTGVSQNPRHKITKRGQNVTFRCDPISEHNRLYWYRQTLGQGPEFLTYFQNEAQLEKSRLLSDRFSAERPKGSFSTLEIQRTEQGDSAMYLCASSLEGYTDTQYFGPGTRLTVL.

The V and J genes are TRBV27 and TRBJ2-7; D may be TRBD2 (6 bases). Germline CDR1 and CDR2: MNHEY and SMNVEV (reference sequence). This CDR3 is built from 16 residues. Trimming pared 7 bases from V and 4 bases from J, leaving 23 bases between. CDR3: CASTPGQLGSGYEQYF. The CDR3 DNA reads TGTGCCAGCACACCGGGCCAGCTCGGGAGCGGGTACGAGCAGTACTTC.

The chain couples TRBV7-9 to TRBJ2-6; D is undetermined. Trimming left V 1 base short and J 2 bases short, with 6 bases between. CDR1 is SEHNR, CDR2 FQNEAQ, per germline (reference sequence). The CDR3 extends over 15 amino acids. CDR3 DNA: TGTGCCAGCAGCTTAGAGGGTGCTGGGGCCAACGTCCTGACTTTC. Translating gives CASSLEGAGANVLTF.

The chain links TRBV5-4 to TRBJ2-7; D not certain. The CDR3 extends over 17 amino acids. Deletions cut 1 base from V and 3 bases from J, with 20 bases between. The germline CDR1 and CDR2 sequences are SGHNT and YYREEE (reference sequence). Here the CDR3 reads CASSLRVNPGSDYEQYF. The DNA for the CDR3 is TGTGCCAGCAGCTTGCGGGTTAATCCTGGCTCTGACTACGAGCAGTACTTC.

The V gene is TRBV5-1, the J gene TRBJ1-5; 8 bases are shared with TRBD1. J gave up 5 bases and V 2 bases, and 12 bases lay outside the gene matches. This CDR3 spans 17 amino acids. The germline CDR1 and CDR2 sequences are SGHRS and YFSETQ. As DNA, the CDR3 is TGCGCCAGCAGCTTTCCCTTGATCAGGGGGCGCGATCAGCCCCAGCATTTT. Residues: CASSFPLIRGRDQPQHF.

The chain joins TRBV5-1 to TRBJ1-1, with 8 bases that match TRBD1. This CDR3 contains 13 residues. The germline CDR1 and CDR2 sequences are SGHRS and YFSETQ. The V segment lost 6 bases and the J segment 3 bases; nucleotides outside the gene matches: 4. Here the CDR3 DNA reads TGCGCCAGCAACAGGGGGAGTGACACTGAAGCTTTCTTT. Amino acids: CASNRGSDTEAFF.

The chain couples TRBV7-9 to TRBJ1-6, with D unclear. Deletions cut 1 base from V and 9 bases from J, with 16 bases between. Germline lookup yields CDR1 SEHNR and CDR2 FQNEAQ (reference sequence). The CDR3 runs to 16 residues. CDR3 sequence reads: CASSLEGLSDGSPLHF. The DNA of the CDR3 is TGTGCCAGCAGCTTAGAAGGGTTGTCGGATGGTTCACCCCTCCACTTT.

The genes are TRBV6-5 and TRBJ1-1, with no clear D. The V gene's germline CDR1 is MNHEY and CDR2 SVGAGI. The CDR3 is made up of 12 amino acids. Deletions cut 5 bases from V and 2 bases from J, with 6 bases between. CDR3 residues: CASSTSNTEAFF. In DNA form, the CDR3 reads TGTGCCAGCAGTACTTCTAACACTGAAGCTTTCTTT.

The chain carries TRBV28 and TRBJ1-5; D uncertain. CDR1 and CDR2 (germline): MDHEN, SYDVKM. The V end was cut by 4 bases, the J end by 2 bases, with 15 bases between. CDR3 length: 16 residues. In nucleotides, the CDR3 is TGTGCCAGCAGTTCTCTTTCCGGCGGGGGCAATCAGCCCCAGCATTTT. It codes for CASSSLSGGGNQPQHF.

The chain combines TRBV28 with TRBJ1-5; D might be TRBD1 (6 bases). Per germline, CDR1 MDHEN and CDR2 SYDVKM. V lost 6 bases and J lost 4, with 16 bases in between. This CDR3 is 15 amino acids long. The CDR3 DNA sequence: TGTGCCAGCAGCGAGACAGGACGGAAAAATCAGCCCCAGCATTTT. As protein: CASSETGRKNQPQHF.

The rearrangement uses TRBV5-1 and TRBJ2-1, with 13 nucleotides matching TRBD2. The V and J ends lost 4 bases and 8 bases, in that order; junction bases with no gene match: 6. Per the germline V gene, CDR1 is SGHRS and CDR2 is YFSETQ. This CDR3 is built from 15 residues. The CDR3 DNA sequence: TGCGCCAGCAGCACTAGCGGGGGGGTTTCGTATGAGCAGTTCTTC. Residues: CASSTSGGVSYEQFF. The full variable domain, its missing parts supplied by reference TRBV5-1 and TRBJ2-1, is KAGVTQTPRYLIKTRGQQVTLSCSPISGHRSVSWYQQTPGQGLQFLFEYFSETQRNKGNFPGRFSGRQFSNSRSEMNVSTLELGDSALYLCASSTSGGVSYEQFFGPGTRLTVL.

The rearrangement links TRBV28 to TRBJ1-5; D call uncertain. The CDR3 contains 14 residues. V gave up 4 bases and J gave up 9 bases, with 16 bases separating them. Germline V CDR1 and CDR2: MDHEN, SYDVKM. CDR3 protein: CASSSRRHQGPQHF. CDR3 nucleotides: TGTGCCAGCAGTTCGCGGCGTCATCAAGGGCCCCAGCATTTT.

Here the CDR3 DNA reads TGTGCCAGTAGCCAACCTCGGCGGGGGGGAAATGAGCAGTTCTTC. Translating gives CASSQPRRGGNEQFF. This chain connects TRBV19 to TRBJ2-1; 9 bases align to TRBD2. V shed 6 bases and J 7 bases; nucleotides not matched to a gene: 10. This CDR3 has 15 residues. The germline CDR1 and CDR2 sequences are LNHDA and SQIVND (reference sequence).

This chain links TRBV5-1 with TRBJ2-5, with 7 bases fitting TRBD2. This CDR3 region has 14 residues. Germline assignment: CDR1 SGHRS and CDR2 YFSETQ. V lost 5 bases and J lost 2; bases outside the gene matches: 6. DNA for the CDR3: TGCGCCAGCAGTGAGGGACTACGACAAGAGACCCAGTACTTC. This codes for CASSEGLRQETQYF.